This T cell receptor (beta chain) was captured by sequencing in a study of vaccination effects on CD4 cells after COVID-19. Peptide-pool stimulation followed by sequencing identified expanded antigen-specific CD4+ clonotypes in the ViraFEST assay. Following 10 days of culture, CD4+ T cells were isolated. Participants got two doses of BNT162b2 or mRNA-1273 vaccine. The study found no prior SARS-CoV-2 infection in the vaccine recipients, who tested negative for nucleocapsid antibodies. TCRdb's copy holds only in-frame clones and misses some; the assay was immunoSEQ multiplex PCR. The repertoire includes 25,000 or so clones, less than 75% of them detected once, and under 9% sits in the top ten. To note about this clone: The target antigen is unknown.

CDR3 length equals 12 residues. Trimming took 3 bases from V and 3 from J; bases not matched to a gene: 0. The germline V gene encodes CDR1 SGHRS and CDR2 YFSETQ. The sequencing here drew on CD4+ T cells from PBMCs cultured with SARS-CoV-2 spike peptides, taken after COVID-19 vaccination. The receptor was isolated from a human donor who received a COVID-19 vaccine. The chain recombines TRBV5-1 with TRBJ2-7; TRBD1 matches 7 bases. For the CDR3, the DNA is TGCGCCAGCAGCTGGGACAGCTACGAGCAGTACTTC. Encoded protein: CASSWDSYEQYF.